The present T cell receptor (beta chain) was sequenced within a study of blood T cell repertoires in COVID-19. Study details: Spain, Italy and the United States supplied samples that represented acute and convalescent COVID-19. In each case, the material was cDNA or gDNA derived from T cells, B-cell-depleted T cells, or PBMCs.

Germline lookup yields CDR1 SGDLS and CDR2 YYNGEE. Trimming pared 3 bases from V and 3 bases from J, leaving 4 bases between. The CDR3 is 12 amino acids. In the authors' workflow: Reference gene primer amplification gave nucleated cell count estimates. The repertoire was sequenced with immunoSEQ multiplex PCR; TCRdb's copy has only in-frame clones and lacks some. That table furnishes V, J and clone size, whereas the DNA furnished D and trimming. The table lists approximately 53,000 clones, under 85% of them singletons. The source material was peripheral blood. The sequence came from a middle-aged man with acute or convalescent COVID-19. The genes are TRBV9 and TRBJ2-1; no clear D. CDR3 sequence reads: CASSAGYNEQFF. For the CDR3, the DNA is TGTGCCAGCAGCGCCGGCTACAATGAGCAGTTCTTC.